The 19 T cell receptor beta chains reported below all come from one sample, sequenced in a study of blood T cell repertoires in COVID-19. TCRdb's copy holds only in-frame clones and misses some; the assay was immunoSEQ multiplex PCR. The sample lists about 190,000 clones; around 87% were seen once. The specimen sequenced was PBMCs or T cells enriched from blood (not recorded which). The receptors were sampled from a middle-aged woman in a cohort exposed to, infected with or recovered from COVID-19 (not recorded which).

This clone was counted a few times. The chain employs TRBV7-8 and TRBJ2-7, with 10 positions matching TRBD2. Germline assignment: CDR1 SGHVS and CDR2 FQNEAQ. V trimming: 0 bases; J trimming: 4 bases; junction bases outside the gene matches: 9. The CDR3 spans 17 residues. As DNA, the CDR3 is TGTGCCAGCAGCTTAGCGTGGGGGACTAGCGCAAAATACGAGCAGTACTTC. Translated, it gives CASSLAWGTSAKYEQYF.

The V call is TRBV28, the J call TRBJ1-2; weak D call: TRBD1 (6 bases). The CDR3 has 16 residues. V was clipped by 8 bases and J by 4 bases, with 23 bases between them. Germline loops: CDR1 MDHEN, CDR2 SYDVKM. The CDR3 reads CASYRARRGGSYGYTF. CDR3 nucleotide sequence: TGTGCCAGCTACAGGGCCCGGAGAGGAGGCAGCTATGGCTACACCTTC.

CDR3 bases: TGTGCCAGCAGCCTCGGAGGGGACTATGGCTACACCTTC. Its protein is CASSLGGDYGYTF. This chain uses TRBV6-5 with TRBJ1-2; D perhaps matches TRBD1 (5 bases). The CDR3 is 13 residues long. The germline gives CDR1 MNHEY, CDR2 SVGAGI. Trimming pared 6 bases from V and 3 bases from J, leaving 11 bases between.

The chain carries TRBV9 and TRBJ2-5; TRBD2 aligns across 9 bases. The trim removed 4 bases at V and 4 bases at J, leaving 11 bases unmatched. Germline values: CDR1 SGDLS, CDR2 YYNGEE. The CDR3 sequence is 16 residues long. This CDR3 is CASSSRGSGRRETQYF. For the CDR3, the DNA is TGTGCCAGCAGCTCCCGCGGGAGCGGGAGGCGAGAGACCCAGTACTTC.

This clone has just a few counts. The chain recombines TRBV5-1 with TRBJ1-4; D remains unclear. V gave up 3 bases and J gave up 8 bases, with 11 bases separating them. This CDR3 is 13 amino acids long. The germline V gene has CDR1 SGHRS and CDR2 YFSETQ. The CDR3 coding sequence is TGCGCCAGCAGCTCGGGAGTAGGGGAAAAACTGTTTTTT. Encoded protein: CASSSGVGEKLFF.

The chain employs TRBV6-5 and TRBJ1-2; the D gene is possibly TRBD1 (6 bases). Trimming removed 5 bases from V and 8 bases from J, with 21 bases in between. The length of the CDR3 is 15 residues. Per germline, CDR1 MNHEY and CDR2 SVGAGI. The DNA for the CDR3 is TGTGCCAGCAGTCCCTCCCGAGGGGGAATAAGAGGCTACACCTTC. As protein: CASSPSRGGIRGYTF.

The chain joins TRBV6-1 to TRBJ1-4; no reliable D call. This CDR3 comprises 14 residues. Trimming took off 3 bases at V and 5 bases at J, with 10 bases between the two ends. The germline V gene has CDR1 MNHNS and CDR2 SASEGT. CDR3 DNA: TGTGCCAGCAGTGATAGGCAGCGGAATGAAAAACTGTTTTTT. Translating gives CASSDRQRNEKLFF.

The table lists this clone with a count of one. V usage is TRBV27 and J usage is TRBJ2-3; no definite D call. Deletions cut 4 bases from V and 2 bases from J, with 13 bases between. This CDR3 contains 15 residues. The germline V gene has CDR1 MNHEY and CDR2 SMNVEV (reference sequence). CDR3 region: CASSSPRGTTDTQYF. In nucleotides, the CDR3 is TGTGCCAGCAGTTCCCCGAGAGGAACCACAGATACGCAGTATTTT.

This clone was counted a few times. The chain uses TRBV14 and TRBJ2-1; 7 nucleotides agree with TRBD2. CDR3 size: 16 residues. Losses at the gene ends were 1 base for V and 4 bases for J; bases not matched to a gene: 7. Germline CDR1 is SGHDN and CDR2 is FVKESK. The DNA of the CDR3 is TGTGCCAGCAGCCAAGGCCCGGGGGGATATTACAATGAGCAGTTCTTC. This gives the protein CASSQGPGGYYNEQFF. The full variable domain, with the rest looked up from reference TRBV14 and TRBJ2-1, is EAGVTQFPSHSVIEKGQTVTLRCDPISGHDNLYWYRRVMGKEIKFLLHFVKESKQDESGMPNNRFLAERTGGTYSTLKVQPAELEDSGVYFCASSQGPGGYYNEQFFGPGTRLTVL.

CDR3 DNA: TGTGCCAGCAGTTTGGACAGGGTTGCAACTAATGAAAAACTGTTTTTT. Its translation is CASSLDRVATNEKLFF. The J gene is TRBJ1-4, the V gene TRBV28; 8 nucleotides align to TRBD1. V lost 3 bases and J lost 0; bases outside the gene matches: 3. Per germline, CDR1 MDHEN and CDR2 SYDVKM. This CDR3 contains 16 residues. The whole variable domain, remainder taken from reference TRBV28 and TRBJ1-4, is DVKVTQSSRYLVKRTGEKVFLECVQDMDHENMFWYRQDPGLGLRLIYFSYDVKMKEKGDIPEGYSVSREKKERFSLILESASTNQTSMYLCASSLDRVATNEKLFFGSGTQLSVL.

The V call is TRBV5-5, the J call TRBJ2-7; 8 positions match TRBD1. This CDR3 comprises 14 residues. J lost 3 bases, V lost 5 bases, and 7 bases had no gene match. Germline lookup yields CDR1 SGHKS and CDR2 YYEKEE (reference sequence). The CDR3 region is CASRLPGGGYEQYF. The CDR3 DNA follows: TGTGCCAGCAGGCTCCCAGGGGGCGGCTACGAGCAGTACTTC.

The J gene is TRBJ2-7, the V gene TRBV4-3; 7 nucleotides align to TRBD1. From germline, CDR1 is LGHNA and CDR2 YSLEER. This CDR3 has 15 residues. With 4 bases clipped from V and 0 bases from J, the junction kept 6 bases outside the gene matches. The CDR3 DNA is TGCGCCAGCAGCCGCTCGGGACAGTCCTCCTACGAGCAGTACTTC. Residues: CASSRSGQSSYEQYF.

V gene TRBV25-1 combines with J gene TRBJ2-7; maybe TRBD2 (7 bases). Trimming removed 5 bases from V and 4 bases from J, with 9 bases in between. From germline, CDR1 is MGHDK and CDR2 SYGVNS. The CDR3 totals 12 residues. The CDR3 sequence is CASSRGGYEQYF. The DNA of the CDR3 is TGTGCCAGCAGTAGGGGGGGATACGAGCAGTACTTC.

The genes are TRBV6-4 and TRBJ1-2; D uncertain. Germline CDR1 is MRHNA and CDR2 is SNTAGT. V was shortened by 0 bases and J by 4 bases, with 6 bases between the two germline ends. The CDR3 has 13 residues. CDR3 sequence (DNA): TGTGCCAGCAGTGACTCCGGGAGCTATGGCTACACCTTC. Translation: CASSDSGSYGYTF.

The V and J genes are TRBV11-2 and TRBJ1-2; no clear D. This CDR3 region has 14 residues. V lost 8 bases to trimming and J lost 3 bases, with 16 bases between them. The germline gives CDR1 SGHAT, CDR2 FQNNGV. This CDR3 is CASQRVGDDYGYTF. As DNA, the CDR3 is TGTGCCAGCCAACGGGTCGGGGATGACTATGGCTACACCTTC.

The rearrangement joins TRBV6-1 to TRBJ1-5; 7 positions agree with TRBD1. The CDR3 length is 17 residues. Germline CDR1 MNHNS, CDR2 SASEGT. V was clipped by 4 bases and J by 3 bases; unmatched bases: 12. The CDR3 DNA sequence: TGTGCCAGCAGTGCAATACAGGGGATCGGCGCCAATCAGCCCCAGCATTTT. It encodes CASSAIQGIGANQPQHF.

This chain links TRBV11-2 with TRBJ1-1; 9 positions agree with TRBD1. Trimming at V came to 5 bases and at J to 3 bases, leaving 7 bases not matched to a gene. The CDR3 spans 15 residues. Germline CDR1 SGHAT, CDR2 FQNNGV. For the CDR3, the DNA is TGTGCCAGCAGCACCCTACAGGGGGCTCACACTGAAGCTTTCTTT. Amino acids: CASSTLQGAHTEAFF.

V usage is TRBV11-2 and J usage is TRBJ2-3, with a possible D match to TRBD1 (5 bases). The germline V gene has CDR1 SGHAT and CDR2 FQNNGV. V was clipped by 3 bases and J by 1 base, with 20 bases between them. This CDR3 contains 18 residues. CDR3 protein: CASSFDRTSPYGTDTQYF. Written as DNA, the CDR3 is TGTGCCAGCAGCTTTGACAGAACATCCCCATACGGCACAGATACGCAGTATTTT.

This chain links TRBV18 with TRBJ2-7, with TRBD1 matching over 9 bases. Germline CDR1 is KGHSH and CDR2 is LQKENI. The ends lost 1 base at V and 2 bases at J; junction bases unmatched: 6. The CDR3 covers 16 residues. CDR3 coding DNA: TGTGCCAGCTCACCACTGGGGACAGGGCTACCCTACGAGCAGTACTTC. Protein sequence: CASSPLGTGLPYEQYF. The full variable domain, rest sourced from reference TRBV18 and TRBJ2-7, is NAGVMQNPRHLVRRRGQEARLRCSPMKGHSHVYWYRQLPEEGLKFMVYLQKENIIDESGMPKERFSAEFPKEGPSILRIQQVVRGDSAAYFCASSPLGTGLPYEQYFGPGTRLTVT.